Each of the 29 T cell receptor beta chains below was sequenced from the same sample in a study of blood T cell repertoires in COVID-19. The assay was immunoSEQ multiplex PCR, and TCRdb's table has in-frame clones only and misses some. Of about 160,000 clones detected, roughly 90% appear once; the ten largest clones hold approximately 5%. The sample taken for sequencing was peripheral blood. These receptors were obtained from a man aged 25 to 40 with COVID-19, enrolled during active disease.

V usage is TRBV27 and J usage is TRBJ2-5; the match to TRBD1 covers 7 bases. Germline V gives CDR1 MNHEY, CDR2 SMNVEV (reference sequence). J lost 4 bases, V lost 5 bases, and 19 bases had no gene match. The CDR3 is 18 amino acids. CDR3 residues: CASSPQSNRGQRGETQYF. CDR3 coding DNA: TGTGCCAGCAGTCCCCAATCTAATAGGGGGCAAAGGGGAGAGACCCAGTACTTC.

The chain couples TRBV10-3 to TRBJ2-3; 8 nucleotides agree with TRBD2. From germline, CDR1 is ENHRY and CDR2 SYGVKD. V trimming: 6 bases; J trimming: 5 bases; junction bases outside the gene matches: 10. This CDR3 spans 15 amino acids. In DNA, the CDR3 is TGTGCCATCAGCCTCCGGCGGGAGGTAGGAGATACGCAGTATTTT. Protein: CAISLRREVGDTQYF.

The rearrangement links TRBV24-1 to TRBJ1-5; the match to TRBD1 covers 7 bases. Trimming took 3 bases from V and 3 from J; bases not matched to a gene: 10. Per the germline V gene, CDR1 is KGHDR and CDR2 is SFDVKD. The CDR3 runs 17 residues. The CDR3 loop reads CATSDPTKGGYNQPQHF. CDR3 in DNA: TGTGCCACCAGTGATCCCACCAAAGGGGGCTACAATCAGCCCCAGCATTTT.

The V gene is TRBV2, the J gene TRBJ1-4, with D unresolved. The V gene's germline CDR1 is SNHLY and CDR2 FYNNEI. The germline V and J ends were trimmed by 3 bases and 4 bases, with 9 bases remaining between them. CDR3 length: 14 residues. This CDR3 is CASSDRVGNEKLFF. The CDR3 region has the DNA TGTGCCAGCAGTGATCGGGTCGGTAATGAAAAACTGTTTTTT.

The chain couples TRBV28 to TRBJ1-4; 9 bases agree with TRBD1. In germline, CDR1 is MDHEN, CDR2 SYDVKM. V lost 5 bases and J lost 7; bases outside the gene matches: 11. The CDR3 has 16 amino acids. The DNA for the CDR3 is TGTGCCAGCAGTAGGGACAGGGTAAAGCTGGGTGAAAAACTGTTTTTT. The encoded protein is CASSRDRVKLGEKLFF.

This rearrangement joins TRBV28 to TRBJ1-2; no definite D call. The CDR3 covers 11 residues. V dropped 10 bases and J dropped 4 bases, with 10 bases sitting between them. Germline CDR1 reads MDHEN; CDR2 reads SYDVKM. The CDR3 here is CAIARSYGYTF. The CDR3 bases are TGTGCCATTGCGCGTTCCTATGGCTACACCTTC.

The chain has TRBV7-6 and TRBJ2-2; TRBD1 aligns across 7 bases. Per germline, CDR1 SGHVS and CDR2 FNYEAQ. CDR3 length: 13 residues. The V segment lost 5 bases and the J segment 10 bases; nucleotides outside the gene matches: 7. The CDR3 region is CASSPGQDSELFF. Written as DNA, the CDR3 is TGTGCCAGCAGCCCTGGACAGGACTCGGAGCTGTTTTTT. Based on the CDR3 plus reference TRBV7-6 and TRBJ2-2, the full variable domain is GAGVSQSPRYKVTKRGQDVALRCDPISGHVSLYWYRQALGQGPEFLTYFNYEAQQDKSGLPNDRFSAERPEGSISTLTIQRTEQRDSAMYRCASSPGQDSELFFGEGSRLTVL.

The CDR3 bases are TGTGCCACCAGCAGGGCCCCCAGGACTAGCGGGAGGGCAGCAGATACGCAGTATTTT. Its protein is CATSRAPRTSGRAADTQYF. The chain carries TRBV15 and TRBJ2-3, with 15 nucleotides matching TRBD2. There are 19 residues in the CDR3. The trim removed 3 bases at V and 4 bases at J, leaving 11 bases unmatched. Germline assignment: CDR1 LNHNV and CDR2 YYDKDF (reference sequence).

The CDR3 reads CASSYGTTTYNEQFF. The CDR3 region has the DNA TGTGCCAGCAGTTACGGGACTACCACCTACAATGAGCAGTTCTTC. This sequence joins TRBV6-5 and TRBJ2-1; TRBD2 aligns across 7 bases. With V trimmed by 2 bases and J by 2 bases, 3 bases remained unmatched. The CDR3 runs 15 residues. CDR1 MNHEY and CDR2 SVGAGI come from the germline V gene.

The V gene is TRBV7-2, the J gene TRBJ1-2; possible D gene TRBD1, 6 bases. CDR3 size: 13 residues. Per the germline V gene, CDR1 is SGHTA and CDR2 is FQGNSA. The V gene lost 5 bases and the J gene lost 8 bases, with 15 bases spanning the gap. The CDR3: CASSRGGSEGYTF. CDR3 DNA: TGTGCCAGCAGCAGGGGGGGTTCGGAAGGCTACACCTTC.

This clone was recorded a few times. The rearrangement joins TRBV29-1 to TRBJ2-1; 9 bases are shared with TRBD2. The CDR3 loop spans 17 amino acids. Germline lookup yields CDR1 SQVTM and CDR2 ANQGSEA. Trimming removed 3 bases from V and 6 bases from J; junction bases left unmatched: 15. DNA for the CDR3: TGCAGCGTTGAGGCTAGCGGGGCATTCTTTTCATTCAATGAGCAGTTCTTC. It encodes CSVEASGAFFSFNEQFF.

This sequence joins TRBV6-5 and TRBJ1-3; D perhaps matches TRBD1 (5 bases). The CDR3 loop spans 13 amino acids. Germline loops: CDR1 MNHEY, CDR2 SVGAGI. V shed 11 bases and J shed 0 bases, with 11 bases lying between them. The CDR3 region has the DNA TGTGCCGTAACAGGTTACTCTGGAAACACCATATATTTT. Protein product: CAVTGYSGNTIYF.

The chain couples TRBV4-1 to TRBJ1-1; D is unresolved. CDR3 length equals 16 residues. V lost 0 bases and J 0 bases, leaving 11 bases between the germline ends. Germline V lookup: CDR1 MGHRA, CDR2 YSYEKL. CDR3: CASSQDGRLLNTEAFF. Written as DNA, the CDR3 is TGCGCCAGCAGCCAAGATGGAAGACTGTTGAACACTGAAGCTTTCTTT.

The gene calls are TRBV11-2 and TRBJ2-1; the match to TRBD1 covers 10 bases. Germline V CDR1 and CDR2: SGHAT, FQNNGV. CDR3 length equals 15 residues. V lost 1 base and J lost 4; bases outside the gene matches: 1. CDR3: CASSLAGQGYNEQFF. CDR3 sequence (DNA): TGTGCCAGCAGCTTAGCGGGACAGGGGTACAATGAGCAGTTCTTC.

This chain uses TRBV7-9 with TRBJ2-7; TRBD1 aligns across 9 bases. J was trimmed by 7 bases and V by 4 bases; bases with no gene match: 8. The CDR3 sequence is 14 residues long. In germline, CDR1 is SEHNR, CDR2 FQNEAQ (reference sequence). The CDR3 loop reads CASSSGQGFGEQYF. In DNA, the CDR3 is TGTGCCAGCAGCTCGGGACAGGGTTTCGGGGAGCAGTACTTC.

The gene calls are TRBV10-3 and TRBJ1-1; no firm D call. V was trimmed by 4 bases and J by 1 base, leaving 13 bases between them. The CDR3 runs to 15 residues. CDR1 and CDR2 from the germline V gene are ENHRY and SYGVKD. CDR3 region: CAISALYEGNTEAFF. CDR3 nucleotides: TGTGCCATCAGTGCCCTTTATGAGGGGAACACTGAAGCTTTCTTT.

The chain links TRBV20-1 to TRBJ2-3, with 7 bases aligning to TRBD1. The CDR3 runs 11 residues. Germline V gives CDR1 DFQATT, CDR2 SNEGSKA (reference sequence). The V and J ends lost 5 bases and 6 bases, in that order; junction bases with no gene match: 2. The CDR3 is CSAHRGDTQYF. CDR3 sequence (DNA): TGCAGTGCTCACAGGGGTGATACGCAGTATTTT.

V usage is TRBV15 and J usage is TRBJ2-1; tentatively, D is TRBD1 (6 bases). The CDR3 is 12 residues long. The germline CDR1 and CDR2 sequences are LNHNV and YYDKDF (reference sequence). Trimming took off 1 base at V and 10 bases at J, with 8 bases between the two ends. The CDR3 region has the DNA TGTGCCACCAGCAGAGGCCAGGGGGAGCAGTTCTTC. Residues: CATSRGQGEQFF.

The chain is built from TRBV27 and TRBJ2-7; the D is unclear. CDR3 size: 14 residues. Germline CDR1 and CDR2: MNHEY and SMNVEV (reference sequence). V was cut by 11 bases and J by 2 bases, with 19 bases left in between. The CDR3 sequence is CASSVAPGPYEQYF. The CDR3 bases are TGTGCCTCGTCGGTTGCGCCAGGTCCCTACGAGCAGTACTTC.

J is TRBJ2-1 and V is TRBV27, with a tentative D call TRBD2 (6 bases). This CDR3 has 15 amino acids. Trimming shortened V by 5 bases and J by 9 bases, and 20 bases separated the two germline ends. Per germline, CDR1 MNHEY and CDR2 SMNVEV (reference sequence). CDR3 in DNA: TGTGCCAGCAGTCTTGCGGGGCTCCCCAGGGTTGAGCAGTTCTTC. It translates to CASSLAGLPRVEQFF.

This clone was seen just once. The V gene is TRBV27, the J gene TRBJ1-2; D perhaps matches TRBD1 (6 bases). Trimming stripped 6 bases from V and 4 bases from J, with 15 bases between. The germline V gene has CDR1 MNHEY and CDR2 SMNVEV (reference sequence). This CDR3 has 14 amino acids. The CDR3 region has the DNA TGTGCCAGCAGCCCGGGGGGCCAGTTCTATGGCTACACCTTC. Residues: CASSPGGQFYGYTF.

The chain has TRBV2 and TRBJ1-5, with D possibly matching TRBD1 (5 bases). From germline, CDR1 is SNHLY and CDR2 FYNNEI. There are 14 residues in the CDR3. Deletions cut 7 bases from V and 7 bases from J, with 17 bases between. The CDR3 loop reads CASTTSGWRQPQHF. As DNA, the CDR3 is TGTGCCAGCACTACTTCAGGGTGGCGGCAGCCCCAGCATTTT.

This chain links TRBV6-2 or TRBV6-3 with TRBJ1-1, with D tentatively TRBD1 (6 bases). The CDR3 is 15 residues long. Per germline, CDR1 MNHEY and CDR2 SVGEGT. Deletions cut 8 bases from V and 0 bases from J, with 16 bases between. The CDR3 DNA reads TGTGCCAGCGGCCTTCGCGGGGGGCTGAACACTGAAGCTTTCTTT. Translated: CASGLRGGLNTEAFF.

CDR3 nucleotides: TGTGCCAGCAGCGTAGCAGATGGGGCTGAGCAGTACTTC. It codes for CASSVADGAEQYF. The chain recombines TRBV9 with TRBJ2-7, with TRBD1 as a possible D gene (5 bases). CDR1 is SGDLS and CDR2 is YYNGEE in the germline V gene. Trimming stripped 0 bases from V and 7 bases from J, with 11 bases between. This CDR3 region has 13 residues.

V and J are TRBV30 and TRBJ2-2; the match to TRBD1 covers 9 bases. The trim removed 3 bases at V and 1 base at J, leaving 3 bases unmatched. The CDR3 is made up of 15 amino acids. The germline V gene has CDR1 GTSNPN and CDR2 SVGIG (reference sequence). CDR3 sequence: CAWRQGALNTGELFF. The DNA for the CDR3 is TGTGCCTGGAGACAGGGGGCGCTGAACACCGGGGAGCTGTTTTTT.

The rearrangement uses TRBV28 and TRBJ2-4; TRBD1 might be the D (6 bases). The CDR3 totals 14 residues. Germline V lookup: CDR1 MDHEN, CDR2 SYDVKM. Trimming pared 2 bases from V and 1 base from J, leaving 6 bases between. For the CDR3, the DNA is TGTGCCAGCAGTTTACAGGGGGCCAAAAACATTCAGTACTTC. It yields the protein CASSLQGAKNIQYF.

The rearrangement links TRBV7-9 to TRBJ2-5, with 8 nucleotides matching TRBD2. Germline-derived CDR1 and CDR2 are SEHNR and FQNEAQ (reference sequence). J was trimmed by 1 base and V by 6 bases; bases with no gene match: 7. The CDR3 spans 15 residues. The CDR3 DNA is TGTGCCAGCAGACCAAGCGGGAGCGCCCAAGAGACCCAGTACTTC. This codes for CASRPSGSAQETQYF.

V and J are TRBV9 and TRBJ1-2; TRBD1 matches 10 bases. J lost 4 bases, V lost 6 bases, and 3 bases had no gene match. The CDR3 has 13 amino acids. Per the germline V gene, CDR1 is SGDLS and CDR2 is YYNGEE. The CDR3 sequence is CASNGQGVYGYTF. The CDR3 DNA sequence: TGTGCCAGCAACGGACAGGGGGTCTATGGCTACACCTTC.

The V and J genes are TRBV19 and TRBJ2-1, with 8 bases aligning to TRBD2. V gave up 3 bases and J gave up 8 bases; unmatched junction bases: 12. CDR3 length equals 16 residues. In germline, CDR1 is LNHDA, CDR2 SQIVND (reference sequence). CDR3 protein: CASSMDASGLGDEQFF. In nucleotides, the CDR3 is TGTGCCAGTAGTATGGATGCTAGCGGGTTAGGAGATGAGCAGTTCTTC.